These 21 T cell receptor beta chains share one sample of origin, sequenced in a study of blood T cell repertoires in COVID-19. Sequencing used immunoSEQ multiplex PCR; TCRdb keeps in-frame clones, though not all of them. The sample consists of around 130,000 clones, roughly 89% of them appearing once. The sequenced material came from peripheral blood. These receptors originate from a middle-aged man with acute or convalescent COVID-19.

The chain recombines TRBV29-1 with TRBJ2-3; D is ambiguous. CDR3 size: 13 residues. Germline loops: CDR1 SQVTM, CDR2 ANQGSEA. The V and J ends lost 4 bases and 1 base respectively, with 9 bases between them. The CDR3 loop reads CSVAVAGTDTQYF. The CDR3 DNA is TGCAGCGTTGCGGTAGCCGGCACAGATACGCAGTATTTT.

This clone was seen a single time. The chain links TRBV29-1 to TRBJ1-1; 7 nucleotides agree with TRBD1. V was clipped by 7 bases and J by 5 bases; unmatched bases: 10. The CDR3 sequence is 13 residues long. Germline lookup yields CDR1 SQVTM and CDR2 ANQGSEA. For the CDR3, the DNA is TGCAGCGGGCAGTCCTCAGGGGGGACTGAAGCTTTCTTT. Protein: CSGQSSGGTEAFF. Looking up the rest from reference TRBV29-1 and TRBJ1-1 gives the full variable domain: SAVISQKPSRDICQRGTSLTIQCQVDSQVTMMFWYRQQPGQSLTLIATANQGSEATYESGFVIDKFPISRPNLTFSTLTVSNMSPEDSSIYLCSGQSSGGTEAFFGQGTRLTVV.

This chain joins TRBV19 and TRBJ1-5; D is ambiguous. Germline assignment: CDR1 LNHDA and CDR2 SQIVND (reference sequence). The CDR3 covers 13 residues. V was clipped by 7 bases and J by 5 bases, with 12 bases between them. DNA of the CDR3: TGTGCCAGTACTGGGCAGGCCTATCAGCCCCAGCATTTT. As protein: CASTGQAYQPQHF. Full variable domain (outside the CDR3, taken from reference TRBV19 and TRBJ1-5): DGGITQSPKYLFRKEGQNVTLSCEQNLNHDAMYWYRQDPGQGLRLIYYSQIVNDFQKGDIAEGYSVSREKKESFPLTVTSAQKNPTAFYLCASTGQAYQPQHFGDGTRLSIL.

The chain links TRBV6-6 to TRBJ1-1; maybe TRBD1 (6 bases). This CDR3 comprises 14 residues. In germline, CDR1 is MNHNY, CDR2 SVGAGI (reference sequence). The V gene lost 5 bases and the J gene lost 6 bases, with 16 bases spanning the gap. CDR3 sequence: CASSITGSKAEAFF. CDR3 nucleotide sequence: TGTGCCAGCAGTATTACAGGGTCTAAGGCTGAAGCTTTCTTT.

This chain uses TRBV5-1 with TRBJ2-5; TRBD1 might be the D (6 bases). CDR1 and CDR2 (germline): SGHRS, YFSETQ. The CDR3 consists of 13 residues. V dropped 6 bases and J dropped 6 bases, with 15 bases sitting between them. Here the CDR3 reads CASTPEGVKTQYF. CDR3 DNA: TGCGCCAGCACCCCAGAGGGGGTAAAGACCCAGTACTTC.

This chain links TRBV11-2 with TRBJ2-1; the match to TRBD2 covers 8 bases. Germline values: CDR1 SGHAT, CDR2 FQNNGV. Trimming removed 0 bases from V and 5 bases from J; junction bases left unmatched: 12. This CDR3 region has 18 residues. CDR3 nucleotide sequence: TGTGCCAGCAGCTTAGATCTATTGGGGCTAGCGGGCAACAATGAGCAGTTCTTC. It encodes CASSLDLLGLAGNNEQFF.

This clone occurred a few times. The genes are TRBV30 and TRBJ1-5, with 9 bases identical to TRBD1. Germline V gene lookup returns CDR1 GTSNPN and CDR2 SVGIG (reference sequence). The CDR3 loop spans 14 amino acids. V lost 5 bases to trimming and J lost 7 bases; unmatched junction nucleotides: 9. CDR3 sequence reads: CAWSDRGNWQPQHF. The CDR3 bases are TGTGCCTGGTCGGACAGGGGAAATTGGCAGCCCCAGCATTTT.

The V gene is TRBV3-1 (or the pseudogene TRBV3-2), the J gene TRBJ1-4; D not certain. V gave up 4 bases and J gave up 1 base, with 10 bases separating them. This CDR3 is built from 15 residues. Germline lookup yields CDR1 LGHDT and CDR2 YNNKEL (reference sequence). The CDR3: CASSLKLGTNEKLFF. DNA for the CDR3: TGTGCCAGCAGCCTGAAACTTGGAACTAATGAAAAACTGTTTTTT.

In this sample, this clone turned up once. V is TRBV25-1 and J is TRBJ1-2; 7 bases are a match to TRBD1. CDR3 size: 15 residues. Germline-derived CDR1 and CDR2 are MGHDK and SYGVNS. After removal of 1 base from V and 3 bases from J, the junction contained 5 bases not matched to a gene. CDR3 in DNA: TGTGCCAGCAGTGAATCGGCCGGGACAGACTATGGCTACACCTTC. Residues: CASSESAGTDYGYTF.

The J gene is TRBJ2-1, the V gene TRBV12-3 or TRBV12-4; D call uncertain. Trimming removed 6 bases from V and 5 bases from J, with 11 bases in between. There are 13 residues in the CDR3. The CDR3 region has the DNA TGTGCCAGCAGGCCTGCGGTTAACAATGAGCAGTTCTTC. It codes for CASRPAVNNEQFF.

The chain is built from TRBV9 and TRBJ2-3; TRBD1 matches at 8 bases. Trimming cost V 2 bases and J 1 base; bases outside gene matches: 6. The CDR3 consists of 16 residues. The V gene's germline CDR1 is SGDLS and CDR2 YYNGEE. The CDR3: CASSVVPGQGTDTQYF. In DNA form, the CDR3 reads TGTGCCAGCAGCGTGGTTCCGGGACAGGGCACAGATACGCAGTATTTT.

This rearrangement joins TRBV4-3 to TRBJ1-1, with TRBD1 matching 7 bases. Trimming cost V 3 bases and J 1 base; bases outside gene matches: 2. This CDR3 is built from 14 residues. Looked up from germline, CDR1 is LGHNA and CDR2 is YSLEER. The DNA of the CDR3 is TGCGCCAGCAGCCAGAACAGGGGGAACACTGAAGCTTTCTTT. Translation gives CASSQNRGNTEAFF.

The chain uses TRBV2 and TRBJ2-7; 10 bases agree with TRBD1. The CDR3 is made up of 15 amino acids. CDR1 is SNHLY, CDR2 FYNNEI, per germline. With V trimmed by 6 bases and J by 5 bases, 10 bases remained unmatched. The CDR3 sequence is CASRTPGQGVDEQYF. CDR3 nucleotide sequence: TGTGCCAGCAGAACCCCCGGACAGGGGGTCGACGAGCAGTACTTC.

This sequence joins TRBV7-6 and TRBJ2-3; TRBD1 aligns across 8 bases. CDR3 length: 15 amino acids. Germline CDR1 reads SGHVS; CDR2 reads FNYEAQ. The J segment lost 0 bases and the V segment lost 5 bases, leaving 4 bases of the junction unmatched. CDR3 coding DNA: TGTGCCAGCAGCCAACGGACAGGGAGCACAGATACGCAGTATTTT. This encodes CASSQRTGSTDTQYF.

The chain links TRBV7-3 to TRBJ2-2, with 15 bases that match TRBD2. Germline V gene data show CDR1 as SGHTA and CDR2 as FQGTGA. J gave up 1 base and V 5 bases, and 5 bases lay outside the gene matches. The CDR3 sequence is 18 residues long. CDR3 sequence reads: CASSPSGLAGGNTGELFF. The CDR3 DNA follows: TGTGCCAGCAGCCCCTCGGGACTAGCGGGGGGGAACACCGGGGAGCTGTTTTTT.

This chain uses TRBV6-5 with TRBJ2-7, with 9 bases aligning to TRBD1. The V and J ends lost 0 bases and 3 bases, in that order; junction bases with no gene match: 3. CDR3 size: 15 residues. Germline CDR1 reads MNHEY; CDR2 reads SVGAGI. The CDR3 DNA reads as TGTGCCAGCAGTTACTCGGACAGGGGTGGCTACGAGCAGTACTTC. This sequence encodes CASSYSDRGGYEQYF.

The CDR3 sequence: CASSEGQGGYNEQFF. Here the CDR3 DNA reads TGTGCCAGCAGTGAAGGGCAGGGAGGGTACAATGAGCAGTTCTTC. J is TRBJ2-1 and V is TRBV2, with TRBD2 matching over 7 bases. This CDR3 comprises 15 residues. The V gene's germline CDR1 is SNHLY and CDR2 FYNNEI. With V trimmed by 1 base and J by 4 bases, 4 bases remained unmatched.

The gene calls are TRBV5-4 and TRBJ1-1; D is uncertain. Trimming pared 3 bases from V and 0 bases from J, leaving 6 bases between. This CDR3 is 13 amino acids long. Looked up from germline, CDR1 is SGHNT and CDR2 is YYREEE (reference sequence). In DNA, the CDR3 is TGTGCCAGCAGCTCCCAGATGAACACTGAAGCTTTCTTT. This sequence encodes CASSSQMNTEAFF. Full variable domain (outside the CDR3, taken from reference TRBV5-4 and TRBJ1-1): ETGVTQSPTHLIKTRGQQVTLRCSSQSGHNTVSWYQQALGQGPQFIFQYYREEENGRGNFPPRFSGLQFPNYSSELNVNALELDDSALYLCASSSQMNTEAFFGQGTRLTVV.

For this clone: The identical CDR3 is also encoded by other nucleotide sequences in the sample. The rearrangement links TRBV5-1 to TRBJ1-2, with D unclear. The CDR3 length is 12 residues. From germline, CDR1 is SGHRS and CDR2 YFSETQ. Trimming shortened V by 1 base and J by 3 bases, and 4 bases separated the two germline ends. The CDR3 bases are TGCGCCAGCAGCTTGACAGACTATGGCTACACCTTC. This gives the protein CASSLTDYGYTF. The entire variable domain, with the rest obtained from reference TRBV5-1 and TRBJ1-2, is as follows: KAGVTQTPRYLIKTRGQQVTLSCSPISGHRSVSWYQQTPGQGLQFLFEYFSETQRNKGNFPGRFSGRQFSNSRSEMNVSTLELGDSALYLCASSLTDYGYTFGSGTRLTVV.

In its sample, this clone was seen a few times. The chain joins TRBV19 to TRBJ2-7, with D possibly being TRBD1 (6 bases). V was cut by 6 bases and J by 0 bases, with 9 bases left in between. This CDR3 is built from 13 residues. The germline V gene encodes CDR1 LNHDA and CDR2 SQIVND (reference sequence). The CDR3 DNA sequence: TGTGCCAGTAGACGGGACACCTCCTACGAGCAGTACTTC. This codes for CASRRDTSYEQYF.

The genes are TRBV2 and TRBJ2-5, with D perhaps TRBD1 (6 bases). Germline V gives CDR1 SNHLY, CDR2 FYNNEI. The CDR3 has 15 amino acids. Trimming shortened V by 4 bases and J by 5 bases, and 17 bases separated the two germline ends. This CDR3 is CASSGGTPAGETQYF. The CDR3 coding sequence is TGTGCCAGCAGTGGGGGGACACCAGCTGGGGAGACCCAGTACTTC. The full variable domain, rest sourced from reference TRBV2 and TRBJ2-5, is EPEVTQTPSHQVTQMGQEVILRCVPISNHLYFYWYRQILGQKVEFLVSFYNNEISEKSEIFDDQFSVERPDGSNFTLKIRSTKLEDSAMYFCASSGGTPAGETQYFGPGTRLLVL.